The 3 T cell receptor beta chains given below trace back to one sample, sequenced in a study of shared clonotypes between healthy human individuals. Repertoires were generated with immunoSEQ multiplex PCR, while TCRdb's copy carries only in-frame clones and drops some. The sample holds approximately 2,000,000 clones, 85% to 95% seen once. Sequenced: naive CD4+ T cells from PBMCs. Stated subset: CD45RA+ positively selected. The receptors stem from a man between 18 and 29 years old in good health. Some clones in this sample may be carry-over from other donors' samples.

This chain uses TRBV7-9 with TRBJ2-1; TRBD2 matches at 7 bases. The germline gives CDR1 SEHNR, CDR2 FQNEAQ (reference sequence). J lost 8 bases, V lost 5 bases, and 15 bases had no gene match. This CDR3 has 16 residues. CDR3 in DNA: TGTGCCAGCAGCACTAGGACTAGAAGTGGTAGAGATGAGCAGTTCTTC. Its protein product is CASSTRTRSGRDEQFF.

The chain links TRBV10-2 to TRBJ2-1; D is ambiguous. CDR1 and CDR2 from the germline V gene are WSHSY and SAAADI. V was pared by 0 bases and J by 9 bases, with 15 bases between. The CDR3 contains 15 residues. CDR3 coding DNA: TGCGCCAGCAGTGAGTCGAGAGTAGAGCCGGGTGAGCAGTTCTTC. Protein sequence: CASSESRVEPGEQFF.

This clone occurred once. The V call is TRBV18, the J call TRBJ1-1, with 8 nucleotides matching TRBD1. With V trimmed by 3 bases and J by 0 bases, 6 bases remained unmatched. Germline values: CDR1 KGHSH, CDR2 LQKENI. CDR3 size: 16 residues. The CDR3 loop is CASSPLQGGMNTEAFF. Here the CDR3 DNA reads TGTGCCAGCTCACCGCTACAGGGGGGGATGAACACTGAAGCTTTCTTT.